This T cell receptor (beta chain) emerged from a study of blood T cells in healthy people across ages. Study context: Capture by template switching was about one barcoded beta molecule per two T cells.

Findings of the study overall: With age, beta diversity per million T cells declined roughly linearly, significantly by approximately 40.

Sample-barcoded 5' priming and a J-beta primer mix drove a second PCR of roughly 7 to 11 cycles. At least 3 million CDR3-containing paired-end reads were obtained per sample. MiXCR, applied by TCRdb to the 5' RACE reads, yields one record per CDR3 protein. The table lists over 950,000 distinct CDR3 sequences, roughly 50% of them singletons. Worth noting for this clonotype: Its matching antigen is unknown.

Trimming removed 8 bases at V and 5 bases at J, with 16 bases between. The CDR3 loop spans 14 amino acids. What was sequenced was blood. V gene TRBV12-3 or TRBV12-4 combines with J gene TRBJ2-1; D is perhaps TRBD2 (5 bases). The TCR comes from a woman in her sixties in good health. The CDR3 coding sequence is TGTGCCAGCTGCTATTTCCGGGAAAACAATGAGCAGTTCTTC. This encodes CASCYFRENNEQFF.